The 29 T cell receptor beta chains given below trace back to one sample, sequenced in a study of T cell repertoires in aging, cancer and after chemotherapy. TRB rearrangements spanning V, D and J were amplified using mixed TRB-A/B primers. TCRdb used MiXCR to reprocess the multiplex PCR reads, holding one entry per CDR3 protein. The sample lists 13,000 or so distinct CDR3 sequences, roughly 26% occurring once. The template was genomic DNA from peripheral blood, not RNA. The specimen sequenced was blood. These receptors were taken from a human donor in good health.

The chain is built from TRBV27 and TRBJ2-1; D is uncertain. The CDR3 runs 14 residues. V lost 7 bases to trimming and J lost 5 bases, with 15 bases between them. Germline V gene lookup returns CDR1 MNHEY and CDR2 SMNVEV (reference sequence). CDR3 amino acids: CASNFQQRNNEQFF. The DNA of the CDR3 is TGTGCCAGCAATTTTCAACAGCGTAACAATGAGCAGTTCTTC.

This chain uses TRBV9 with TRBJ2-1; 7 positions match TRBD2. The V gene's germline CDR1 is SGDLS and CDR2 YYNGEE. Trimming cost V 0 bases and J 14 bases; bases outside gene matches: 17. The CDR3 extends over 16 amino acids. The CDR3 loop is CASSVAPLPPAGGKFF. CDR3 in DNA: TGTGCCAGCAGCGTAGCTCCCCTTCCTCCTGCCGGGGGGAAGTTCTTC.

In this sample, this clonotype turned up a few times. V and J are TRBV5-6 and TRBJ1-5, with a tentative D call TRBD1 (5 bases). The ends were cut back, 2 bases at V and 1 base at J, with 7 bases in the middle. Germline lookup yields CDR1 SGHDT and CDR2 YYEEEE. The CDR3 covers 14 residues. The CDR3 sequence: CASSFGGSNQPQHF. CDR3 DNA: TGTGCCAGCAGCTTTGGGGGAAGCAATCAGCCCCAGCATTTT.

The chain is built from TRBV6-5 and TRBJ2-1; 12 bases map to TRBD2. Germline CDR1 and CDR2: MNHEY and SVGAGI. The V gene end was trimmed by 6 bases and the J gene end by 7 bases; junction bases not matched to a gene: 7. This CDR3 contains 15 residues. The CDR3: CASRKTSGGRNEQFF. The CDR3 DNA is TGTGCCAGCAGGAAAACTAGCGGGGGGCGTAATGAGCAGTTCTTC.

The chain couples TRBV28 to TRBJ1-2; D possibly corresponds to TRBD1 (6 bases). Germline lookup yields CDR1 MDHEN and CDR2 SYDVKM. The CDR3 has 15 residues. Trimming pared 7 bases from V and 4 bases from J, leaving 19 bases between. CDR3 amino acids: CASTQGGAGVYGYTF. The CDR3 DNA follows: TGTGCCAGCACCCAAGGGGGGGCAGGGGTCTATGGCTACACCTTC.

This clonotype came up a few times. The chain recombines TRBV20-1 with TRBJ1-4, with D tentatively TRBD1 (5 bases). Germline V gene data show CDR1 as DFQATT and CDR2 as SNEGSKA (reference sequence). V shed 3 bases and J shed 1 base, with 12 bases lying between them. The CDR3 extends over 15 amino acids. Here the CDR3 reads CSASTGGGTNEKLFF. CDR3 DNA sequence: TGCAGTGCTAGTACTGGGGGAGGAACTAATGAAAAACTGTTTTTT.

This clonotype was seen a few times. The chain employs TRBV11-2 and TRBJ1-5, with TRBD1 identical over 8 bases. The V and J ends lost 5 bases and 3 bases, in that order; junction bases with no gene match: 3. The CDR3 sequence is 14 residues long. Germline CDR1 SGHAT, CDR2 FQNNGV. Here the CDR3 DNA reads TGTGCCAGCAGCCAACAGGGGGACAATCAGCCCCAGCATTTT. As protein: CASSQQGDNQPQHF.

By share, this clonotype counts as medium-sized. The chain employs TRBV7-9 and TRBJ1-2; 9 bases are a match to TRBD1. With V trimmed by 7 bases and J by 4 bases, 7 bases remained unmatched. The CDR3 length is 14 residues. Germline-derived CDR1 and CDR2 are SEHNR and FQNEAQ (reference sequence). The CDR3 region is CASTDLDRGYGYTF. CDR3 DNA: TGTGCCAGCACCGACCTGGACAGGGGCTATGGCTACACCTTC.

As concerns this clonotype: This may come from a read error, since a much larger clone is one base off. The J gene is TRBJ2-1, the V gene TRBV7-4; D is uncertain. Germline CDR1 reads SGHVT; CDR2 reads SQSDAQ. This CDR3 has 12 residues. The CDR3, as DNA: TGTGCCATCAGCCGTCGCGTCCGTTGGCAGTTCTTC. Protein product: CAISRRVRWQFF.

As concerns this clonotype: This may be a read error, as it is one base from a much larger clone. The chain couples TRBV7-9 to TRBJ1-6; D is unclear. In germline, CDR1 is SEHNR, CDR2 FQNEAQ (reference sequence). The germline V and J ends were trimmed by 3 bases and 8 bases, with 14 bases remaining between them. The length of the CDR3 is 15 residues. CDR3 region: CASSLVVQCYSPLHF. Written as DNA, the CDR3 is TGTGCCAGCAGCTTGGTTGTCCAGTGCTATTCACCCCTCCACTTT.

This clonotype was counted between two and nine times. V usage is TRBV28 and J usage is TRBJ2-4; D might be TRBD1 or TRBD2, each matching 5 bases. V was pared by 8 bases and J by 3 bases, with 20 bases between. The germline CDR1 and CDR2 sequences are MDHEN and SYDVKM. This CDR3 has 16 amino acids. The CDR3 here is CASVLRGGRGKNIQYF. The CDR3, as DNA: TGTGCCAGCGTCCTCCGTGGGGGTAGGGGCAAAAACATTCAGTACTTC. The whole variable domain, remainder taken from reference TRBV28 and TRBJ2-4, is DVKVTQSSRYLVKRTGEKVFLECVQDMDHENMFWYRQDPGLGLRLIYFSYDVKMKEKGDIPEGYSVSREKKERFSLILESASTNQTSMYLCASVLRGGRGKNIQYFGAGTRLSVL.

This clonotype appeared a few times. The chain is built from TRBV15 and TRBJ1-6; D ambiguous. This CDR3 is built from 17 residues. V was clipped by 0 bases and J by 10 bases, with 19 bases between them. Germline CDR1 and CDR2: LNHNV and YYDKDF (reference sequence). Written as DNA, the CDR3 is TGTGCCACCAGCAGAGATTCCCCTACACGGCTAAGCTCACCCCTCCACTTT. It encodes CATSRDSPTRLSSPLHF.

The gene calls are TRBV28 and TRBJ2-3; tentative D call: TRBD2 (5 bases). The V end lost 8 bases, the J end lost 4 bases, and 16 bases lay between the germline ends. CDR3 length: 14 amino acids. Germline V gene sequence: CDR1 MDHEN, CDR2 SYDVKM. CDR3 region: CASLGSQGPDTQYF. The CDR3 DNA reads as TGTGCCAGCCTAGGGAGTCAAGGGCCAGATACGCAGTATTTT. Together with reference TRBV28 and TRBJ2-3, the CDR3 gives the full variable domain: DVKVTQSSRYLVKRTGEKVFLECVQDMDHENMFWYRQDPGLGLRLIYFSYDVKMKEKGDIPEGYSVSREKKERFSLILESASTNQTSMYLCASLGSQGPDTQYFGPGTRLTVL.

The genes are TRBV5-6 and TRBJ2-5; 10 nucleotides agree with TRBD1. After removal of 0 bases from V and 5 bases from J, the junction contained 4 bases not matched to a gene. The CDR3 covers 15 residues. Germline V gives CDR1 SGHDT, CDR2 YYEEEE. The CDR3 DNA reads TGTGCCAGCAGCTTGGCCCCGGACAGGGGGGAGACCCAGTACTTC. Protein sequence: CASSLAPDRGETQYF. Full variable domain (missing parts from reference TRBV5-6 and TRBJ2-5): DAGVTQSPTHLIKTRGQQVTLRCSPKSGHDTVSWYQQALGQGPQFIFQYYEEEERQRGNFPDRFSGHQFPNYSSELNVNALLLGDSALYLCASSLAPDRGETQYFGPGTRLLVL.

This rearrangement joins TRBV29-1 to TRBJ2-1; D unclear. The CDR3 covers 14 residues. V shed 4 bases and J shed 0 bases, with 10 bases lying between them. Germline-derived CDR1 and CDR2 are SQVTM and ANQGSEA. The CDR3 nucleotides are TGCAGCGTTGTCCGCCAAAGCTCCTACAATGAGCAGTTCTTC. It translates to CSVVRQSSYNEQFF.

This clonotype was detected a few times. J is TRBJ2-7 and V is TRBV6-1; 15 bases match TRBD2. After removal of 4 bases from V and 0 bases from J, the junction contained 7 bases not matched to a gene. CDR1 is MNHNS, CDR2 SASEGT, per germline. The CDR3 has 18 residues. The CDR3 loop is CASSAGLAGGWSSYEQYF. The CDR3 DNA reads as TGTGCCAGCAGTGCGGGACTAGCGGGGGGATGGAGCTCCTACGAGCAGTACTTC.

This chain links TRBV5-4 with TRBJ1-1; TRBD1 is a possible D gene (5 bases). This CDR3 is built from 15 residues. Germline CDR1 is SGHNT and CDR2 is YYREEE (reference sequence). Trimming cost V 4 bases and J 1 base, with 14 bases left between them. The CDR3 nucleotides read TGTGCCAGCAGCAAGTTAGGGACCTCGAACACTGAAGCTTTCTTT. Encoded protein: CASSKLGTSNTEAFF.

This clonotype was observed a few times. The chain employs TRBV11-2 and TRBJ2-3, with 7 bases identical to TRBD2. Germline-derived CDR1 and CDR2 are SGHAT and FQNNGV. V was pared by 2 bases and J by 2 bases, with 4 bases of the junction left unmatched. The CDR3 extends over 15 amino acids. CDR3 in DNA: TGTGCCAGCAGCTTACCGGGGGGATCCACAGATACGCAGTATTTT. Protein product: CASSLPGGSTDTQYF.

This chain connects TRBV5-1 to TRBJ1-1; D perhaps matches TRBD1 (6 bases). The germline gives CDR1 SGHRS, CDR2 YFSETQ. This CDR3 contains 13 residues. V was trimmed by 1 base and J by 3 bases, leaving 7 bases between them. The CDR3 loop reads CASSLSGDTEAFF. The DNA of the CDR3 is TGCGCCAGCAGCTTGTCAGGGGACACTGAAGCTTTCTTT. Filled out from reference TRBV5-1 and TRBJ1-1, the complete variable domain reads KAGVTQTPRYLIKTRGQQVTLSCSPISGHRSVSWYQQTPGQGLQFLFEYFSETQRNKGNFPGRFSGRQFSNSRSEMNVSTLELGDSALYLCASSLSGDTEAFFGQGTRLTVV.

V is TRBV6-5 and J is TRBJ2-1; the D gene is possibly TRBD1 (5 bases). The length of the CDR3 is 13 residues. The germline CDR1 and CDR2 sequences are MNHEY and SVGAGI. Trimming cost V 6 bases and J 4 bases, with 10 bases left between them. The CDR3 nucleotides are TGTGCCAGCAGAGCGACAGTATACAATGAGCAGTTCTTC. Its translation is CASRATVYNEQFF.

By share, this clonotype ranks as medium-sized. Compared with germline, one end of the junction differs, possibly owing to a read error. CDR3 sequence (DNA): TGTGCCAGCAGCGAAGGACAGGGATGGAATACGCAGTATTTT. Protein sequence: CASSEGQGWNTQYF. The gene calls are TRBV6-1 and TRBJ2-3; 8 nucleotides align to TRBD1. This CDR3 is 14 amino acids long. The germline gives CDR1 MNHNS, CDR2 SASEGT.

V is TRBV7-2 and J is TRBJ2-1; 8 nucleotides match TRBD2. This CDR3 is built from 16 residues. V shed 5 bases, J shed 7 bases, and the junction held 13 bases outside the gene matches. Germline V gives CDR1 SGHTA, CDR2 FQGNSA. The CDR3: CASSTPQRGPSNEQFF. The CDR3 DNA is TGTGCCAGCAGCACGCCCCAGCGGGGGCCCTCAAATGAGCAGTTCTTC.

The gene calls are TRBV11-2 and TRBJ2-7; the D gene is possibly TRBD1 (6 bases). The V gene lost 5 bases and the J gene lost 2 bases, with 22 bases spanning the gap. The CDR3 covers 17 residues. CDR1 is SGHAT, CDR2 FQNNGV, per germline. The CDR3, as DNA: TGTGCCAGCAGCCAAGAGGCAGGGGCTAGCTATACCTACGAGCAGTACTTC. Translation: CASSQEAGASYTYEQYF.

This clonotype was detected a few times. This chain connects TRBV20-1 to TRBJ1-4; D is perhaps TRBD1 (5 bases). The CDR3 totals 14 residues. Germline CDR1 is DFQATT and CDR2 is SNEGSKA (reference sequence). Trimming removed 3 bases at V and 2 bases at J, with 10 bases between. The CDR3 here is CSARMAGTNEKLFF. CDR3 DNA sequence: TGCAGTGCTAGGATGGCAGGGACTAATGAAAAACTGTTTTTT.

This clonotype was seen more than once but under ten times. The chain couples TRBV11-2 to TRBJ1-5; D is uncertain. CDR1 and CDR2 from the germline V gene are SGHAT and FQNNGV. This CDR3 is 12 amino acids long. Trimming removed 1 base at V and 7 bases at J, with 5 bases between. The CDR3 spells CASSLGGQPQHF. The CDR3 DNA reads TGTGCCAGCAGCTTAGGTGGGCAGCCCCAGCATTTT.

The chain has TRBV19 and TRBJ2-3; D may be TRBD2 (5 bases). There are 12 residues in the CDR3. V shed 4 bases and J shed 7 bases, with 9 bases lying between them. Germline loops: CDR1 LNHDA, CDR2 SQIVND (reference sequence). This CDR3 reads CASSRGVNTQYF. CDR3 in DNA: TGTGCCAGTAGTAGGGGAGTTAATACGCAGTATTTT.

The chain has TRBV7-9 and TRBJ1-1; a possible D gene is TRBD1 (6 bases). The germline V gene encodes CDR1 SEHNR and CDR2 FQNEAQ (reference sequence). V shed 5 bases and J shed 4 bases, with 20 bases lying between them. CDR3 size: 16 residues. DNA for the CDR3: TGTGCCAGCAGCCACAGCGGGGGGCTTAATTTCACTGAAGCTTTCTTT. Residues: CASSHSGGLNFTEAFF.

This clonotype was detected only once. V gene TRBV4-3 combines with J gene TRBJ1-6; TRBD1 might be the D (5 bases). Germline values: CDR1 LGHNA, CDR2 YSLEER. This CDR3 is 16 amino acids long. Trimming left V 0 bases short and J 7 bases short, with 13 bases between. DNA of the CDR3: TGCGCCAGCAGCCAAGATCAAGGGACTAGGAATTCACCCCTCCACTTT. Translating it yields CASSQDQGTRNSPLHF.

This clonotype counts as medium-sized. This chain's CDR3 is CASSRYFGNTIYF. The CDR3 DNA is TGTGCCAGCAGTCGTTACTTTGGAAACACCATATATTTT. The chain couples TRBV5-4 to TRBJ1-3; D not resolved. The CDR3 extends over 13 amino acids. The ends were cut back, 5 bases at V and 3 bases at J, with 9 bases in the middle. Germline values: CDR1 SGHNT, CDR2 YYREEE (reference sequence).